The 27 T cell receptor beta chains listed next were all sequenced from one sample in a study of blood T cell repertoires in COVID-19 (dated by TCRdb to 2018 to 2020). Libraries came from the immunoSEQ multiplex PCR assay. Entries here come from immuneACCESS through TCRdb and include only in-frame sequences with V and J called. Some clones fail to appear in such tables; in the studies checked, an unresolved V gene covers under half of the shortfall, and the cause of the remainder is unknown. The sample profile shows about 270,000 clones; roughly 86% of them were found once. The top ten hold about 2.6% of the sample. Sequencing was done on a sample of PBMCs or T cells enriched from blood (not recorded which). All receptors come from a woman aged 18-35 years who had recovered from COVID-19.

The genes are TRBV28 and TRBJ2-1, with 13 bases identical to TRBD2. The junction had 21 bases not matched to a gene; V was cut back by 6 bases and J by 13 bases. The CDR3 has 18 amino acids. Germline V gives CDR1 MDHEN, CDR2 SYDVKM. CDR3 nucleotides: TGTGCCAGCAGCTCCAGGACTAGCGGGAGTTTCATGGGTCTGAGTCAGTTCTTC. Residues: CASSSRTSGSFMGLSQFF.

The chain joins TRBV2 to TRBJ2-1; 11 nucleotides line up with TRBD2. CDR1 and CDR2 (germline): SNHLY, FYNNEI. V was pared by 7 bases and J by 9 bases, with 5 bases of the junction left unmatched. The CDR3 spans 13 residues. The CDR3 reads CASIAGGPGEQFF. CDR3 sequence (DNA): TGTGCCAGCATAGCGGGAGGGCCAGGTGAGCAGTTCTTC.

The genes are TRBV6-2 or TRBV6-3 and TRBJ1-1; D is unresolved. The CDR3 consists of 15 residues. The germline V gene has CDR1 MNHEY and CDR2 SVGEGT. Deletions cut 6 bases from V and 4 bases from J, with 18 bases between. The CDR3 coding sequence is TGTGCCAGCAGCTCCTTTACGGGAATCGGCACTGAAGCTTTCTTT. Translating it yields CASSSFTGIGTEAFF.

The chain has TRBV4-1 and TRBJ2-5; tentative D call: TRBD2 (5 bases). The ends were cut back, 2 bases at V and 2 bases at J, with 18 bases in the middle. CDR3 length: 17 amino acids. Germline V gene sequence: CDR1 MGHRA, CDR2 YSYEKL. DNA of the CDR3: TGCGCCAGCAGCCAAACCCCTGCGGGTCTGGGGCAAGAGACCCAGTACTTC. Its protein product is CASSQTPAGLGQETQYF.

This clone was observed a handful of times. This chain connects TRBV9 to TRBJ1-2; D might be TRBD1 (5 bases). Germline assignment: CDR1 SGDLS and CDR2 YYNGEE. The CDR3 is 12 residues long. Trimming shortened V by 5 bases and J by 4 bases, and 9 bases separated the two germline ends. The CDR3 loop is CASSQGPYGYTF. For the CDR3, the DNA is TGTGCCAGCAGTCAGGGCCCCTATGGCTACACCTTC.

The rearrangement joins TRBV30 to TRBJ1-3; 7 positions match TRBD1. J gave up 4 bases and V 3 bases, and 12 bases lay outside the gene matches. The CDR3 is 16 amino acids. Germline loops: CDR1 GTSNPN, CDR2 SVGIG (reference sequence). Written as DNA, the CDR3 is TGTGCCTGGAGCCTAAACCGACAGGGATCAGGAAACACCATATATTTT. As protein: CAWSLNRQGSGNTIYF.

This chain joins TRBV15 and TRBJ2-2, with 10 positions matching TRBD2. Per the germline V gene, CDR1 is LNHNV and CDR2 is YYDKDF (reference sequence). V was clipped by 5 bases and J by 6 bases; unmatched bases: 6. The CDR3 loop spans 15 amino acids. The CDR3 protein is CATSELSGRAGELFF. In nucleotides, the CDR3 is TGTGCCACCAGCGAATTGAGCGGGAGGGCCGGGGAGCTGTTTTTT.

The rearrangement uses TRBV14 and TRBJ2-7; 8 bases are a match to TRBD2. V shed 5 bases, J shed 3 bases, and the junction held 6 bases outside the gene matches. Germline lookup yields CDR1 SGHDN and CDR2 FVKESK. The CDR3 runs to 14 residues. CDR3 DNA sequence: TGTGCCAGCAGCGCCGGGGGGGCCGTCTACGAGCAGTACTTC. This codes for CASSAGGAVYEQYF.

The V gene is TRBV6-2 or TRBV6-3, the J gene TRBJ2-7; no definite D call. Germline lookup yields CDR1 MNHEY and CDR2 SVGEGT. The V end lost 6 bases, the J end lost 2 bases, and 14 bases lay between the germline ends. The CDR3 contains 14 residues. CDR3 nucleotide sequence: TGTGCCAGCAGCTTTACAAACACCCCCTACGAGCAGTACTTC. Encoded protein: CASSFTNTPYEQYF.

CDR3 sequence (DNA): TGCGCCAGCAGCTCATCCTACGGACTAGCGGGGACCACAGATACGCAGTATTTT. Amino acids: CASSSSYGLAGTTDTQYF. V usage is TRBV5-1 and J usage is TRBJ2-3; 12 bases are a match to TRBD2. The CDR3 spans 18 residues. The V and J ends lost 3 bases and 2 bases, in that order; junction bases with no gene match: 10. Germline assignment: CDR1 SGHRS and CDR2 YFSETQ.

J is TRBJ1-2 and V is TRBV15, with D unresolved. CDR1 is LNHNV, CDR2 YYDKDF, per germline (reference sequence). The ends were cut back, 0 bases at V and 1 base at J, with 9 bases in the middle. The CDR3 contains 15 residues. The CDR3 sequence: CATSRDLQINYGYTF. In DNA, the CDR3 is TGTGCCACCAGCAGAGATTTACAGATTAACTATGGCTACACCTTC.

This chain joins TRBV28 and TRBJ1-1; no clear D gene. V lost 7 bases and J lost 2, with 8 bases in between. Germline V gene lookup returns CDR1 MDHEN and CDR2 SYDVKM. The length of the CDR3 is 12 residues. The CDR3 DNA sequence: TGTGCCAGCAATCCTCGTAACACTGAAGCTTTCTTT. It translates to CASNPRNTEAFF.

The gene calls are TRBV30 and TRBJ1-4; D is perhaps TRBD1 (6 bases). V lost 0 bases and J 7 bases, leaving 12 bases between the germline ends. This CDR3 is built from 14 residues. The germline gives CDR1 GTSNPN, CDR2 SVGIG (reference sequence). In nucleotides, the CDR3 is TGTGCCTGGAGTGTAGAACAGGGTGGTGAAAAACTGTTTTTT. This gives the protein CAWSVEQGGEKLFF.

This chain joins TRBV9 and TRBJ2-1, with D possibly being TRBD2 (6 bases). The CDR3 is 14 amino acids. The V end lost 3 bases, the J end lost 1 base, and 8 bases lay between the germline ends. CDR1 and CDR2 from the germline V gene are SGDLS and YYNGEE. Written as DNA, the CDR3 is TGTGCCAGCAGCGGGAGCGGGTCCTACAATGAGCAGTTCTTC. Protein sequence: CASSGSGSYNEQFF.

The V and J genes are TRBV5-4 and TRBJ2-1; possible D gene TRBD1, 5 bases. V lost 0 bases, J lost 7 bases, and 8 bases lay in between. CDR1 and CDR2 from the germline V gene are SGHNT and YYREEE (reference sequence). The CDR3 sequence is 13 residues long. In nucleotides, the CDR3 is TGTGCCAGCAGCTTGGAGCAGGGTAATGAGCAGTTCTTC. As protein: CASSLEQGNEQFF. The whole variable domain, remainder taken from reference TRBV5-4 and TRBJ2-1, is ETGVTQSPTHLIKTRGQQVTLRCSSQSGHNTVSWYQQALGQGPQFIFQYYREEENGRGNFPPRFSGLQFPNYSSELNVNALELDDSALYLCASSLEQGNEQFFGPGTRLTVL.

This clone has more than one count but fewer than ten. This rearrangement joins TRBV30 to TRBJ1-5; D unresolved. From germline, CDR1 is GTSNPN and CDR2 SVGIG (reference sequence). The CDR3 is made up of 13 amino acids. The V gene lost 0 bases and the J gene lost 4 bases, with 7 bases spanning the gap. The CDR3 DNA reads as TGTGCCTGGAGTGTTCGGGTGAATCAGCCCCAGCATTTT. Translating gives CAWSVRVNQPQHF.

CDR3 protein: CATSRGSGVLAGTQYF. In nucleotides, the CDR3 is TGTGCCACCAGCAGAGGGTCGGGGGTTCTCGCAGGGACCCAGTACTTC. The J gene is TRBJ2-5, the V gene TRBV15; tentatively, D is TRBD2 (6 bases). This CDR3 is 16 amino acids long. Germline values: CDR1 LNHNV, CDR2 YYDKDF (reference sequence). Deletions cut 1 base from V and 7 bases from J, with 19 bases between.

V is TRBV10-2 and J is TRBJ2-7; D may be TRBD1 (5 bases). The germline CDR1 and CDR2 sequences are WSHSY and SAAADI. With 8 bases removed from V and 4 bases from J, the gap between germline ends came to 12 bases. This CDR3 region has 12 residues. The CDR3 region is CASSPGLYEQYF. CDR3 nucleotides: TGCGCCAGCTCCCCAGGGTTGTACGAGCAGTACTTC.

The chain joins TRBV18 to TRBJ1-5; D gene unclear. CDR3 length: 14 amino acids. From germline, CDR1 is KGHSH and CDR2 LQKENI. Trimming cost V 3 bases and J 5 bases, with 11 bases left between them. This CDR3 is CASSPRSVDQPQHF. As DNA, the CDR3 is TGTGCCAGCTCACCTCGCTCAGTCGATCAGCCCCAGCATTTT.

The chain links TRBV25-1 to TRBJ1-3, with D hard to call. The length of the CDR3 is 13 residues. V was cut by 0 bases and J by 4 bases, with 4 bases left in between. Germline assignment: CDR1 MGHDK and CDR2 SYGVNS. CDR3 in amino acids: CASSEYMGNTIYF. For the CDR3, the DNA is TGTGCCAGCAGTGAATATATGGGAAACACCATATATTTT. The full variable domain, completed using reference TRBV25-1 and TRBJ1-3, is EADIYQTPRYLVIGTGKKITLECSQTMGHDKMYWYQQDPGMELHLIHYSYGVNSTEKGDLSSESTVSRIRTEHFPLTLESARPSHTSQYLCASSEYMGNTIYFGEGSWLTVV.

The chain joins TRBV18 to TRBJ1-3; D is undetermined. V dropped 3 bases and J dropped 3 bases, with 12 bases sitting between them. Germline values: CDR1 KGHSH, CDR2 LQKENI. The CDR3 covers 15 residues. CDR3 DNA: TGTGCCAGCTCACCGGGAGAGAGCAATGGAAACACCATATATTTT. Protein product: CASSPGESNGNTIYF.

CDR3 DNA: TGTGCCAGCAGTTTTCGAGCCGGGGAGCTGTTTTTT. It yields the protein CASSFRAGELFF. This rearrangement joins TRBV12-3 or TRBV12-4 to TRBJ2-2; no clear D gene. CDR3 length: 12 amino acids. The germline V and J ends were trimmed by 3 bases and 6 bases, with 5 bases remaining between them.

The V and J genes are TRBV28 and TRBJ2-7; 11 nucleotides agree with TRBD1. The CDR3 is 15 residues long. Germline V gives CDR1 MDHEN, CDR2 SYDVKM. Trimming at V came to 4 bases and at J to 6 bases, leaving 8 bases not matched to a gene. The CDR3 region is CASSSPPGQGVEQYF. The CDR3 nucleotides are TGTGCCAGCAGTTCTCCGCCGGGACAGGGGGTCGAGCAGTACTTC.

The V and J genes are TRBV20-1 and TRBJ2-7; TRBD1 is a possible D gene (5 bases). Per germline, CDR1 DFQATT and CDR2 SNEGSKA (reference sequence). The V end lost 3 bases, the J end lost 4 bases, and 22 bases lay between the germline ends. The CDR3 loop spans 16 amino acids. In DNA form, the CDR3 reads TGCAGTGCTAGTTTTTATAGGGGCGGCCAGCTTTACGAGCAGTACTTC. Residues: CSASFYRGGQLYEQYF.

As concerns this clone: One end of the junction does not line up with germline, which may come from a read error. V usage is TRBV19 and J usage is TRBJ1-2; the match to TRBD1 covers 8 bases. CDR3 length: 12 amino acids. CDR1 and CDR2 (germline): LNHDA, SQIVND (reference sequence). CDR3 loop: CASSIPGQGNVF. The CDR3, as DNA: TGTGCCAGTAGTATCCCCGGACAGGGCAACGTCTTC.

The chain employs TRBV9 and TRBJ2-1; 10 bases are a match to TRBD2. CDR3 size: 17 residues. Germline loops: CDR1 SGDLS, CDR2 YYNGEE. Germline trimming cut 1 base from V and 0 bases from J; bases unmatched to any gene: 4. In DNA, the CDR3 is TGTGCCAGCAGCGTACTAGCGGGAGACCTCTCCTACAATGAGCAGTTCTTC. Amino acid sequence: CASSVLAGDLSYNEQFF.

In nucleotides, the CDR3 is TGTGCCAGCTCACCCCCGACAGGTCCCGGGGAGCTGTTTTTT. Amino acids: CASSPPTGPGELFF. The chain employs TRBV18 and TRBJ2-2; possible D gene TRBD1, 6 bases. CDR1 and CDR2 (germline): KGHSH, LQKENI. CDR3 length: 14 residues. Between the trimmed V and J ends, which lost 3 bases and 6 bases, there was a span of 11 bases.